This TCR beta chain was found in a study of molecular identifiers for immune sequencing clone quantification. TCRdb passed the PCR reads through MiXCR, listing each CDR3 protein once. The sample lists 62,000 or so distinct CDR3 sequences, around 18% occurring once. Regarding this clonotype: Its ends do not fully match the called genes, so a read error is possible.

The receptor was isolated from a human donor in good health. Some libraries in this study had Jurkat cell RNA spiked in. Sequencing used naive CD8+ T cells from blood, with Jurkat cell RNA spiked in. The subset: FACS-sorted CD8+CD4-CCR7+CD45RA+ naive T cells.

The CDR3 here is CASSYPVGVNYNERFF. CDR3 sequence (DNA): TGTGCCAGCAGCTACCCTGTGGGAGTCAACTACAATGAGCGGTTCTTC. V and J are TRBV7-8 and TRBJ2-1, with D possibly TRBD2 on 5 matching bases. The CDR3 loop spans 16 amino acids. Germline V gene lookup returns CDR1 SGHVS and CDR2 FQNEAQ.